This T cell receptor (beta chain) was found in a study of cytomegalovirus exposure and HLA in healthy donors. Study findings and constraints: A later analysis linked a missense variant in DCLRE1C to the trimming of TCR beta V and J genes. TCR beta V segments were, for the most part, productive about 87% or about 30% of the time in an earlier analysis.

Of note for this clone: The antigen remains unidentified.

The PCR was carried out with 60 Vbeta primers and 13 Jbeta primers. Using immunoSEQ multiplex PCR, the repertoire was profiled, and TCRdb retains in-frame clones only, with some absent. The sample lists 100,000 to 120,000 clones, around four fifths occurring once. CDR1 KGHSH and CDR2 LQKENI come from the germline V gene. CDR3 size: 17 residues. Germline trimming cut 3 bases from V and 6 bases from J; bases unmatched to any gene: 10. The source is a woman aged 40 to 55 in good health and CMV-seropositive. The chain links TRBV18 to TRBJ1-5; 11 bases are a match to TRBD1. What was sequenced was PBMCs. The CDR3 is CASSPSRDRGVRQPQHF. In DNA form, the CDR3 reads TGTGCCAGCTCACCCTCCCGGGACAGGGGGGTCCGTCAGCCCCAGCATTTT.